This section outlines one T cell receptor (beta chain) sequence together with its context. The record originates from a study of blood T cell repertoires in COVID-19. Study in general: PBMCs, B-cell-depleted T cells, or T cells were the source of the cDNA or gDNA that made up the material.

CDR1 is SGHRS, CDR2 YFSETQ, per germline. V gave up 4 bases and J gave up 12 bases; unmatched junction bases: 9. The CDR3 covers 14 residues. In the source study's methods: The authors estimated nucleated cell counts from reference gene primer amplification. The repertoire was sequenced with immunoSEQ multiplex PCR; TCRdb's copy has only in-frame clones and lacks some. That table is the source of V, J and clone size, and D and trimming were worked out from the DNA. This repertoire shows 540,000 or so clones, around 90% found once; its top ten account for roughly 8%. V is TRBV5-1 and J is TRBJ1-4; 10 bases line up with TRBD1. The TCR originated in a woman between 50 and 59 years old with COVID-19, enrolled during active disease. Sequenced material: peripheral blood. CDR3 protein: CASSLGTGAGELFF. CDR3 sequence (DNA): TGCGCCAGCAGCCTAGGGACAGGGGCCGGGGAACTGTTTTTT.